Listed here are 28 T cell receptor beta chains from one sample, sequenced in a study of blood T cell repertoires in COVID-19. Measured with immunoSEQ multiplex PCR; TCRdb has only the in-frame clones, and not every one. The sample lists hundreds of thousands of clones; 87% were seen once. The source material was PBMCs or T cells enriched from blood (not recorded which). These receptors originate from a woman aged 30 to 39 who had recovered from COVID-19.

This chain joins TRBV28 and TRBJ2-7, with 9 nucleotides matching TRBD1. There are 15 residues in the CDR3. The V segment lost 6 bases and the J segment 2 bases; nucleotides outside the gene matches: 8. The germline V gene has CDR1 MDHEN and CDR2 SYDVKM. The CDR3 DNA is TGTGCCAGCAGCCAAGGGACAGGGTATCCCTACGAGCAGTACTTC. Translated: CASSQGTGYPYEQYF.

The rearrangement joins TRBV7-2 to TRBJ2-1, with TRBD1 as a possible D gene (6 bases). Trimming took 3 bases from V and 0 from J, leaving 15 bases between them. The CDR3 has 17 residues. CDR1 and CDR2 from the germline V gene are SGHTA and FQGNSA. This CDR3 is CASSFPGHSSSYNEQFF. CDR3 DNA: TGTGCCAGCAGCTTCCCGGGACACTCGAGCTCCTACAATGAGCAGTTCTTC. The entire variable domain, with the rest obtained from reference TRBV7-2 and TRBJ2-1, is as follows: GAGVSQSPSNKVTEKGKDVELRCDPISGHTALYWYRQSLGQGLEFLIYFQGNSAPDKSGLPSDRFSAERTGGSVSTLTIQRTQQEDSAVYLCASSFPGHSSSYNEQFFGPGTRLTVL.

The chain uses TRBV7-8 and TRBJ2-7, with D tentatively TRBD1 (6 bases). From germline, CDR1 is SGHVS and CDR2 FQNEAQ. The CDR3 runs 15 residues. Trimming removed 5 bases from V and 3 bases from J, with 17 bases in between. The CDR3 is CASSTPGHGGYEQYF. DNA of the CDR3: TGTGCCAGCAGCACCCCGGGACACGGTGGCTACGAGCAGTACTTC.

The J gene is TRBJ1-2, the V gene TRBV7-9; D may be TRBD1 (5 bases). The CDR3 contains 14 residues. V was shortened by 1 base and J by 4 bases, with 10 bases between the two germline ends. The germline CDR1 and CDR2 sequences are SEHNR and FQNEAQ (reference sequence). The CDR3 here is CASSLERGLYGYTF. The CDR3 DNA sequence: TGTGCCAGCAGCTTAGAGCGGGGACTCTATGGCTACACCTTC.

In the case of this clone: In the same sample, other DNA sequences code for this CDR3. The rearrangement joins TRBV28 to TRBJ1-1; a possible D gene is TRBD1 (5 bases). Trimming cost V 5 bases and J 1 base, with 11 bases left between them. Germline V CDR1 and CDR2: MDHEN, SYDVKM. The CDR3 length is 14 residues. The CDR3 reads CASSPGGGNTEAFF. In DNA form, the CDR3 reads TGTGCCAGCAGTCCTGGGGGGGGGAACACTGAAGCTTTCTTT. Full variable domain (missing parts from reference TRBV28 and TRBJ1-1): DVKVTQSSRYLVKRTGEKVFLECVQDMDHENMFWYRQDPGLGLRLIYFSYDVKMKEKGDIPEGYSVSREKKERFSLILESASTNQTSMYLCASSPGGGNTEAFFGQGTRLTVV.

This sequence joins TRBV6-4 and TRBJ2-3, with D possibly TRBD2 on 6 matching bases. The germline gives CDR1 MRHNA, CDR2 SNTAGT. CDR3 length: 14 amino acids. Trimming removed 7 bases at V and 0 bases at J, with 11 bases between. The CDR3 nucleotides are TGTGCCAGCAAAGCGGGTCGGAGCACAGATACGCAGTATTTT. Protein product: CASKAGRSTDTQYF.

This clone was seen a single time. This chain joins TRBV5-1 and TRBJ1-4, with 8 bases identical to TRBD1. Germline V gene data show CDR1 as SGHRS and CDR2 as YFSETQ. V lost 3 bases, J lost 8 bases, and 6 bases stayed unmatched. This CDR3 comprises 14 residues. The CDR3 spells CASSSSGGEEKLFF. CDR3 nucleotides: TGCGCCAGCAGCTCTTCAGGGGGCGAAGAAAAACTGTTTTTT.

This sequence joins TRBV7-8 and TRBJ1-1; TRBD1 might be the D (6 bases). In germline, CDR1 is SGHVS, CDR2 FQNEAQ. CDR3 length: 15 residues. Trimming removed 2 bases at V and 4 bases at J, with 14 bases between. For the CDR3, the DNA is TGTGCCAGCAGCTTATGGGACACTCTGGGCACTGAAGCTTTCTTT. Translation gives CASSLWDTLGTEAFF. The whole variable domain, filled in from reference TRBV7-8 and TRBJ1-1, reads GAGVSQSPRYKVAKRGQDVALRCDPISGHVSLFWYQQALGQGPEFLTYFQNEAQLDKSGLPSDRFFAERPEGSVSTLKIQRTQQEDSAVYLCASSLWDTLGTEAFFGQGTRLTVV.

The chain has TRBV28 and TRBJ2-7; D gene ambiguous. The CDR3 spans 14 residues. The germline V gene encodes CDR1 MDHEN and CDR2 SYDVKM. With 2 bases removed from V and 3 bases from J, the gap between germline ends came to 11 bases. CDR3 bases: TGTGCCAGCAGTTTAGGGCTTAGTATCTACGAGCAGTACTTC. Its translation is CASSLGLSIYEQYF.

The chain employs TRBV20-1 and TRBJ2-7; 9 bases are shared with TRBD1. Germline-derived CDR1 and CDR2 are DFQATT and SNEGSKA (reference sequence). J lost 7 bases, V lost 3 bases, and 1 base had no gene match. This CDR3 region has 11 residues. CDR3: CSARGTGEQYF. The CDR3 nucleotides are TGCAGTGCTAGGGGGACAGGGGAGCAGTACTTC.

The chain combines TRBV29-1 with TRBJ2-7; 7 bases align to TRBD1. This CDR3 region has 12 residues. CDR1 is SQVTM and CDR2 is ANQGSEA in the germline V gene. V lost 7 bases, J lost 2 bases, and 5 bases stayed unmatched. The CDR3 reads CSGGQPPYEQYF. The DNA of the CDR3 is TGCAGCGGGGGACAGCCCCCCTACGAGCAGTACTTC.

The V gene is TRBV7-8, the J gene TRBJ1-3; D unclear. The germline CDR1 and CDR2 sequences are SGHVS and FQNEAQ. Trimming removed 0 bases at V and 4 bases at J, with 10 bases between. The CDR3 is made up of 15 amino acids. The CDR3 nucleotides are TGTGCCAGCAGCTTAGCCCTAAATGCCGGAAACACCATATATTTT. Encoded protein: CASSLALNAGNTIYF.

The rearrangement joins TRBV4-1 to TRBJ1-2; D possibly corresponds to TRBD1 (6 bases). Trimming removed 1 base at V and 5 bases at J, with 17 bases between. This CDR3 comprises 16 residues. The germline V gene has CDR1 MGHRA and CDR2 YSYEKL. CDR3 region: CASSQVTSGAVYGYTF. The CDR3, as DNA: TGCGCCAGCAGCCAAGTCACCTCAGGGGCCGTTTATGGCTACACCTTC.

The CDR3 spells CASSMVPTGLNEKLFF. CDR3 coding DNA: TGTGCCAGTAGTATGGTCCCCACAGGGCTCAATGAAAAACTGTTTTTT. The chain has TRBV19 and TRBJ1-4; D possibly corresponds to TRBD1 (6 bases). The CDR3 runs 16 residues. Germline CDR1 reads LNHDA; CDR2 reads SQIVND (reference sequence). V gave up 3 bases and J gave up 5 bases, with 16 bases separating them.

V usage is TRBV9 and J usage is TRBJ2-3, with TRBD2 identical over 10 bases. Germline CDR1 SGDLS, CDR2 YYNGEE. The CDR3 loop spans 15 amino acids. The ends lost 0 bases at V and 6 bases at J; junction bases unmatched: 4. In nucleotides, the CDR3 is TGTGCCAGCAGCGTAGGGGCTAGCGGGAGTGATACGCAGTATTTT. It codes for CASSVGASGSDTQYF.

The rearrangement uses TRBV7-9 and TRBJ2-1; no clear D gene. This CDR3 contains 13 residues. Germline V gene lookup returns CDR1 SEHNR and CDR2 FQNEAQ (reference sequence). V lost 8 bases and J lost 3, with 11 bases in between. The CDR3 reads CASSPNLYNEQFF. Here the CDR3 DNA reads TGTGCCAGCTCTCCTAATCTCTACAATGAGCAGTTCTTC.

V is TRBV5-1 and J is TRBJ1-1, with TRBD1 matching 7 bases. The CDR3 covers 17 residues. V was pared by 0 bases and J by 0 bases, with 8 bases of the junction left unmatched. Germline loops: CDR1 SGHRS, CDR2 YFSETQ. Here the CDR3 DNA reads TGCGCCAGCAGCTTGGCCCCCCCGACAGGGATGAACACTGAAGCTTTCTTT. As protein: CASSLAPPTGMNTEAFF. Full variable domain (rest looked up from reference TRBV5-1 and TRBJ1-1): KAGVTQTPRYLIKTRGQQVTLSCSPISGHRSVSWYQQTPGQGLQFLFEYFSETQRNKGNFPGRFSGRQFSNSRSEMNVSTLELGDSALYLCASSLAPPTGMNTEAFFGQGTRLTVV.

The chain carries TRBV5-4 and TRBJ2-1, with TRBD2 as a possible D gene (6 bases). The CDR3 is 14 residues long. With 0 bases removed from V and 4 bases from J, the gap between germline ends came to 8 bases. The germline V gene has CDR1 SGHNT and CDR2 YYREEE (reference sequence). The CDR3, as DNA: TGTGCCAGCAGCTTGGGACTAGAATACAATGAGCAGTTCTTC. Amino acids: CASSLGLEYNEQFF.

The chain is built from TRBV11-2 and TRBJ2-6, with D tentatively TRBD2 (6 bases). The CDR3 has 16 residues. The germline gives CDR1 SGHAT, CDR2 FQNNGV. V was shortened by 4 bases and J by 9 bases, with 19 bases between the two germline ends. CDR3: CASSSLRDSRVNVLTF. The CDR3 coding sequence is TGTGCCAGCAGCTCACTCCGGGACTCTAGAGTCAACGTCCTGACTTTC.

A single count supports this clone. The rearrangement links TRBV19 to TRBJ1-3; 7 bases align to TRBD1. Trimming took 4 bases from V and 2 from J; bases not matched to a gene: 5. The CDR3 sequence is 15 residues long. CDR1 is LNHDA, CDR2 SQIVND, per germline (reference sequence). CDR3 sequence: CASSSDRAAGNTIYF. CDR3 nucleotide sequence: TGTGCCAGTAGTAGCGACAGGGCGGCTGGAAACACCATATATTTT.

Turning to this clone: One junction end does not reproduce the germline sequence, and a read error may be involved. J is TRBJ2-7 and V is TRBV9, with TRBD2 matching 7 bases. This CDR3 is 14 amino acids long. The germline V gene encodes CDR1 SGDLS and CDR2 YYNGEE. For the CDR3, the DNA is TGTGCCAGCAGCCTGTCGACTAGCTCCCACGAGCAGTACTTC. Protein sequence: CASSLSTSSHEQYF.

The chain has TRBV10-3 and TRBJ2-5; 10 bases fit TRBD2. The CDR3 covers 16 residues. CDR1 ENHRY and CDR2 SYGVKD come from the germline V gene. The V segment lost 10 bases and the J segment 2 bases; nucleotides outside the gene matches: 13. The CDR3 region is CATQLGLAAQQETQYF. As DNA, the CDR3 is TGTGCCACCCAACTCGGACTAGCGGCCCAGCAAGAGACCCAGTACTTC.

The V call is TRBV6-1, the J call TRBJ1-1; 8 bases match TRBD1. The CDR3 is made up of 16 amino acids. Per germline, CDR1 MNHNS and CDR2 SASEGT. After removal of 2 bases from V and 4 bases from J, the junction contained 9 bases not matched to a gene. The CDR3 here is CASSEMGVRGLTEAFF. CDR3 coding DNA: TGTGCCAGCAGTGAAATGGGGGTCAGGGGGCTCACTGAAGCTTTCTTT.

As DNA, the CDR3 is TGCGCCAGCAGCCCTCGGACTAGCGGGGGGTACGAGCAGTACTTC. This sequence encodes CASSPRTSGGYEQYF. The chain carries TRBV5-1 and TRBJ2-7; 14 nucleotides agree with TRBD2. The CDR3 consists of 15 residues. V shed 4 bases, J shed 4 bases, and the junction held 4 bases outside the gene matches. Per germline, CDR1 SGHRS and CDR2 YFSETQ.

The V call is TRBV27, the J call TRBJ1-1; 8 positions match TRBD1. The CDR3 is 15 amino acids. Trimming at V came to 3 bases and at J to 4 bases, leaving 7 bases not matched to a gene. The germline V gene encodes CDR1 MNHEY and CDR2 SMNVEV (reference sequence). Here the CDR3 reads CASSFGGRGLTEAFF. DNA for the CDR3: TGTGCCAGCAGTTTTGGTGGCAGGGGGCTCACTGAAGCTTTCTTT.

The chain joins TRBV6-5 to TRBJ1-2; unclear D gene. This CDR3 region has 13 residues. V lost 7 bases to trimming and J lost 5 bases, with 14 bases between them. Germline values: CDR1 MNHEY, CDR2 SVGAGI. CDR3 DNA sequence: TGTGCCAGCACCCAGGCAGACCTATATGGCTACACCTTC. Its protein product is CASTQADLYGYTF.

The gene calls are TRBV29-1 and TRBJ2-5; 10 bases match TRBD1. Unmatched junction bases numbered 10, after V lost 7 bases and J lost 5 bases. Per the germline V gene, CDR1 is SQVTM and CDR2 is ANQGSEA. The CDR3 spans 14 residues. CDR3 DNA sequence: TGCAGCGCCTGGGGGACAGGGGTTGGGGAGACCCAGTACTTC. Translating gives CSAWGTGVGETQYF.

This clone came up once. The chain carries TRBV2 and TRBJ2-2, with D possibly matching TRBD2 (5 bases). V dropped 7 bases and J dropped 4 bases, with 13 bases sitting between them. The CDR3 consists of 14 residues. The germline V gene encodes CDR1 SNHLY and CDR2 FYNNEI. DNA for the CDR3: TGTGCCAGCATAGGGATACGGGGCACCGGGGAGCTGTTTTTT. This gives the protein CASIGIRGTGELFF.